This TCR beta chain was recorded in a study of CD8 T cells in Susac syndrome. Study results and caveats: It was acknowledged by the study that relatively few individuals were included in its TCR sequencing and HLA analysis.

V lost 1 base and J lost 7, with 12 bases in between. The germline V gene encodes CDR1 SGHTA and CDR2 FQGTGA. The CDR3 covers 14 residues. This clonotype was seen a handful of times. The antigen is not known. Random hexamers primed reverse transcription of about 0.45 to 1 ug RNA. TCRdb redid the calling of the immunoSEQ multiplex PCR reads with MiXCR, one entry per CDR3 protein. The table includes approximately 280,000 distinct CDR3 sequences, 80% to 90% detected once. Negative magnetic isolation gave CD8+ and CD4+ cells; FACS enriched CD8+ TEMRA. This TCR came from a human donor with multiple sclerosis. The chain employs TRBV7-3 and TRBJ2-3; a possible D gene is TRBD2 (6 bases). The material sequenced was CD8+ T cells from PBMCs. CDR3 sequence reads: CASSLNSWDYTQYF. CDR3 coding DNA: TGTGCCAGCAGCTTAAACTCCTGGGACTATACGCAGTATTTT. Variable domain in full (rest from reference TRBV7-3 and TRBJ2-3): GAGVSQTPSNKVTEKGKYVELRCDPISGHTALYWYRQSLGQGPEFLIYFQGTGAADDSGLPNDRFFAVRPEGSVSTLKIQRTERGDSAVYLCASSLNSWDYTQYFGPGTRLTVL.